Listed below are T cell receptor beta chains from one sample, sequenced in a study of blood T cell repertoires in COVID-19. Assay used: immunoSEQ multiplex PCR; TCRdb lists only in-frame clones, some missing. The sample has about 230,000 clones; around four fifths are singletons. The sample taken for sequencing was peripheral blood. These receptors came from a woman in her seventies with active or convalescent COVID-19. CDR3s leave out the opening cysteine and the closing phenylalanine or tryptophan. The order of the fields is V gene, clone size, J gene, CDR3 protein. Clone size is given for some rows only: seen once, a few or many times, or a class if the clone is expanded.

>TRBV28|-|TRBJ2-1
ASSGGTAGHNEQF
>TRBV18|-|TRBJ2-7
ASSPSDRSEQY
>TRBV5-1|-|TRBJ1-3
ASRPGTDYSGNTIY
>TRBV18|few|TRBJ2-3
ASSPRLAASTDTQY
>TRBV18|-|TRBJ2-1
ASSPRLAGGNEQF
>TRBV5-1|few|TRBJ1-1
ASSLGGGGNTEAF
>TRBV18|once|TRBJ2-1
ASSPGQSYNEQF
>TRBV2|once|TRBJ1-1
ASSERGAEAF
>TRBV10-3|-|TRBJ1-2
AISKEATGANLYGYT
>TRBV2|-|TRBJ1-1
ASSEEGDGTEAF
>TRBV7-9|-|TRBJ1-6
ASSADNSPLH
>TRBV14|-|TRBJ2-7
ASSDQGKAYEQY
>TRBV5-1|-|TRBJ1-2
ASSLDRVNYGYT
>TRBV5-1|-|TRBJ2-3
ASASGQGETDTQY
>TRBV6-5|-|TRBJ1-1
ASKGQGARAF
>TRBV2|-|TRBJ2-2
ASSVGLAGAGGELF
>TRBV19|-|TRBJ2-5
ASSNRGQETQY
>TRBV2|-|TRBJ1-2
ASSVGARSFYGYT
>TRBV7-9|once|TRBJ2-1
ASSFTGEDEQF
>TRBV10-1|-|TRBJ2-2
ASSGLAGDTGELF
>TRBV5-6|once|TRBJ2-7
ASSPDGHSYEQY
>TRBV19|-|TRBJ2-2
ASSPPRQGPNGELF
>TRBV5-1|-|TRBJ1-4
ASSLVRGGEKLF
>TRBV4-3|-|TRBJ1-6
ASSQESAGGEGAYNSPLH
>TRBV18|-|TRBJ2-3
ASSPNFSGRTDTQY
>TRBV7-9|-|TRBJ1-1
ASSPSSTEAF
>TRBV29-1|-|TRBJ2-3
SVDAGASDTQY
>TRBV7-9|-|TRBJ2-7
ASSQDRNPYEQY
>TRBV27|once|TRBJ2-4
ASSFIPPNIQY
>TRBV4-2|-|TRBJ2-1
ASSQEWAGAGEQF
>TRBV11-2|-|TRBJ2-2
ASSFSQGDTGELF
>TRBV5-1|-|TRBJ1-4
ASSQTGGGEKLF
>TRBV9|-|TRBJ2-1
ASSGRTGVGNEQF
>TRBV5-1|-|TRBJ2-5
ASSFQGFQETQY
>TRBV28|-|TRBJ1-5
ASSTGQGRHQPQH
>TRBV5-1|-|TRBJ1-1
ASSAGQGSVEAF
>TRBV4-1|-|TRBJ2-3
ASSQVWGGNTDTQY
>TRBV5-8|-|TRBJ2-3
ASSLELSGTQY
>TRBV6-5|-|TRBJ1-2
ASSYDGDYGYT
>TRBV4-1|-|TRBJ1-2
ASSQVPGGEEKAGYT
>TRBV7-9|-|TRBJ2-1
ASLLSEGQVDEQF
>TRBV6-5|once|TRBJ2-2
ASSSWLGAGTGELF